The T cell receptor (beta chain) described here comes from a study of blood T cells in healthy people across ages. Looked up from germline, CDR1 is SGHVS and CDR2 is FQNEAQ. The CDR3 contains 16 residues. V lost 3 bases, J lost 3 bases, and 6 bases stayed unmatched. This clonotype showed up just a few times. Its target is not known. Findings of the study overall: More naive CD4+ cells and higher diversity marked long-lived donors relative to aged donors.

The sample providers were healthy Caucasian people from Russia, aged about 6 to 90. They isolated at least 6 million PBMCs from each sample. The use of a sample-barcoded 5' primer and a J-beta primer mix characterized a second PCR of about 7 to 12 cycles. TCRdb passed the 5' RACE reads through MiXCR, listing each CDR3 protein once. The table includes about 680,000 distinct CDR3 sequences, 49% detected once. This TCR came from a woman aged 55-70 years in good health. This chain uses TRBV7-8 with TRBJ2-1; TRBD1 matches 9 bases. Material for sequencing was blood. CDR3 coding DNA: TGTGCCAGCAGCTTCGACAGGGGGGGTGACTACAATGAGCAGTTCTTC. The encoded protein is CASSFDRGGDYNEQFF.